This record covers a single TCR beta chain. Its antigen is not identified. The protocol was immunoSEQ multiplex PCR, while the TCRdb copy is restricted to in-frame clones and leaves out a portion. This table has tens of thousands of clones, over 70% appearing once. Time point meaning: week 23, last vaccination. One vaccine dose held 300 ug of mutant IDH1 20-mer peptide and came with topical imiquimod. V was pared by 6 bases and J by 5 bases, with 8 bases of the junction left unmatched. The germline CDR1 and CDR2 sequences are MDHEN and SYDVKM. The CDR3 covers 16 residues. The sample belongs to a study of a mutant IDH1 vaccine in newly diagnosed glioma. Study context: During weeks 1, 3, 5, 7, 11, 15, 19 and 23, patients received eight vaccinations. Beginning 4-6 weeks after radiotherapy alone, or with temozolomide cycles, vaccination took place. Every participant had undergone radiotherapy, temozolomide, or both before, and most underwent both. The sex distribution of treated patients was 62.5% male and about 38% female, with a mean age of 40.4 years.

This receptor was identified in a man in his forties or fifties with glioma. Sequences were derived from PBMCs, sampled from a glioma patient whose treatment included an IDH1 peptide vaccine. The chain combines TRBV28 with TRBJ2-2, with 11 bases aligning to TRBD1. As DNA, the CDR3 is TGTGCCAGCAGCTCCGGACAGGGGGCGCGTACCGGGGAGCTGTTTTTT. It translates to CASSSGQGARTGELFF. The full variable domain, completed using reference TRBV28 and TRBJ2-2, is DVKVTQSSRYLVKRTGEKVFLECVQDMDHENMFWYRQDPGLGLRLIYFSYDVKMKEKGDIPEGYSVSREKKERFSLILESASTNQTSMYLCASSSGQGARTGELFFGEGSRLTVL.